Shown below are 27 T cell receptor beta chains from a single sample sequenced in a study of blood T cell repertoires in COVID-19. Method: immunoSEQ multiplex PCR; TCRdb's copy keeps in-frame clones and lacks some. Of 250,000 or so clones listed, around 89% were seen once; the top ten hold around 2.3%. The sequenced sample consisted of peripheral blood. Receptors originate from a woman in her sixties or seventies with COVID-19, enrolled during active disease.

The chain is built from TRBV6-1 and TRBJ1-6; D remains ambiguous. V lost 2 bases to trimming and J lost 4 bases, with 15 bases between them. Per germline, CDR1 MNHNS and CDR2 SASEGT. This CDR3 is 17 amino acids long. The CDR3 here is CASSERERLAYNSPLHF. The CDR3 bases are TGTGCCAGCAGTGAACGAGAGAGACTGGCTTATAATTCACCCCTCCACTTT.

CDR3 amino acids: CASSRRDRVEETQYF. The CDR3 DNA sequence: TGTGCCAGCAGCCGGCGGGACAGGGTTGAAGAGACCCAGTACTTC. This chain uses TRBV7-9 with TRBJ2-5, with 9 bases matching TRBD1. Trimming took 5 bases from V and 3 from J; bases not matched to a gene: 7. The length of the CDR3 is 15 residues. The germline CDR1 and CDR2 sequences are SEHNR and FQNEAQ (reference sequence).

As regards this clone: Since no conserved phenylalanine or tryptophan closes the CDR3, a read error is the likely cause. The DNA is omitted, as the CDR3 cannot be located on it reliably, and the CDR3 follows TCRdb's listing. The rearrangement links TRBV7-9 to TRBJ2-7; the DNA was not used to check the table's D call, TRBD2. The CDR3 is 10 amino acids long, termini counted. The germline V gene has CDR1 SEHNR and CDR2 FQNEAQ (reference sequence). The CDR3 is CASNEAGHLG.

This chain uses TRBV27 with TRBJ1-2; D perhaps matches TRBD1 (6 bases). Per the germline V gene, CDR1 is MNHEY and CDR2 is SMNVEV (reference sequence). The V end was cut by 6 bases, the J end by 5 bases, with 7 bases between. This CDR3 has 11 amino acids. The CDR3 reads CASRQGYGYTF. In DNA form, the CDR3 reads TGTGCCAGCAGGCAGGGGTATGGCTACACCTTC.

Only a few counts were recorded for this clone. The chain links TRBV6-5 to TRBJ1-2; TRBD1 agrees at 8 bases. Germline assignment: CDR1 MNHEY and CDR2 SVGAGI. With 2 bases clipped from V and 8 bases from J, the junction kept 7 bases outside the gene matches. The CDR3 has 14 residues. DNA for the CDR3: TGTGCCAGCAGTTACCCGGGACAGGTGGGGGGCTACACCTTC. Its translation: CASSYPGQVGGYTF.

V usage is TRBV12-3 or TRBV12-4 and J usage is TRBJ1-2; TRBD1 matches 8 bases. The junction had 3 bases not matched to a gene; V was cut back by 5 bases and J by 7 bases. This CDR3 spans 12 amino acids. The CDR3 spells CASSTGGRGYTF. DNA for the CDR3: TGTGCCAGCAGTACAGGGGGACGTGGCTACACCTTC.

V usage is TRBV4-1 and J usage is TRBJ1-1; 10 nucleotides match TRBD1. V shed 4 bases, J shed 1 base, and the junction held 6 bases outside the gene matches. This CDR3 region has 16 residues. Looked up from germline, CDR1 is MGHRA and CDR2 is YSYEKL. CDR3 in DNA: TGCGCCAGCAGCCGAGACAGGGGGCGGCCGAACACTGAAGCTTTCTTT. As protein: CASSRDRGRPNTEAFF.

The chain couples TRBV20-1 to TRBJ2-3; 7 nucleotides match TRBD2. After removal of 3 bases from V and 3 bases from J, the junction contained 12 bases not matched to a gene. The germline V gene encodes CDR1 DFQATT and CDR2 SNEGSKA (reference sequence). CDR3 length: 16 amino acids. The CDR3 sequence is CSASSGLDGWTDTQYF. The CDR3 coding sequence is TGCAGTGCTAGTTCAGGACTAGACGGGTGGACAGATACGCAGTATTTT.

The rearrangement joins TRBV6-6 to TRBJ1-3; D uncertain. The CDR3 sequence is 16 residues long. V lost 6 bases and J 0 bases, leaving 15 bases between the germline ends. The germline V gene has CDR1 MNHNY and CDR2 SVGAGI (reference sequence). CDR3 bases: TGTGCCAGCAGCCGGGTCCGAGCTCCCTCTGGAAACACCATATATTTT. It is translated as CASSRVRAPSGNTIYF.

CDR3 bases: TGTGCCAGCAGCTTAAGGTTTGGGGCAAGGGGGAACACTGAAGCTTTCTTT. Its protein product is CASSLRFGARGNTEAFF. The chain links TRBV7-2 to TRBJ1-1, with a weak D call TRBD1 (5 bases). Trimming removed 2 bases from V and 1 base from J, with 17 bases in between. In germline, CDR1 is SGHTA, CDR2 FQGNSA. The CDR3 extends over 17 amino acids.

The chain joins TRBV7-9 to TRBJ1-2; the D gene is possibly TRBD1 (5 bases). The V end was cut by 6 bases, the J end by 6 bases, with 17 bases between. This CDR3 contains 14 residues. Germline-derived CDR1 and CDR2 are SEHNR and FQNEAQ (reference sequence). In DNA form, the CDR3 reads TGTGCCAGCAGACCGTACGGGGGTGGGGATGGCTACACCTTC. This codes for CASRPYGGGDGYTF.

As regards this clone: One end of the junction fails to match germline, which may point to a read error. The chain recombines TRBV7-7 with TRBJ1-3; a possible D gene is TRBD1 (6 bases). The CDR3 is made up of 14 amino acids. CDR1 is SSHAT, CDR2 FNYEAQ, per germline (reference sequence). The CDR3 DNA follows: TGTGCTAGCAGCCCCGGACAGTCTGGAAACACCATATATTTT. Its protein product is CASSPGQSGNTIYF.

J is TRBJ1-1 and V is TRBV30; D unresolved. The germline CDR1 and CDR2 sequences are GTSNPN and SVGIG (reference sequence). This CDR3 has 12 residues. The CDR3 loop reads CAGTGLNTEAFF. The CDR3 DNA reads TGTGCAGGAACGGGGTTGAACACTGAAGCTTTCTTT.

J is TRBJ1-1 and V is TRBV3-1 (or the pseudogene TRBV3-2), with 8 nucleotides matching TRBD1. Germline-derived CDR1 and CDR2 are LGHDT and YNNKEL (reference sequence). This CDR3 is 14 amino acids long. With 6 bases clipped from V and 3 bases from J, the junction kept 6 bases outside the gene matches. The CDR3 coding sequence is TGTGCCAGCAGACCAGGGGGCATAGACACTGAAGCTTTCTTT. Its protein product is CASRPGGIDTEAFF.

CDR3 loop: CATRPGTGVSGQETQYF. The CDR3 DNA follows: TGTGCCACTCGACCCGGGACAGGGGTTTCAGGCCAAGAGACCCAGTACTTC. The J gene is TRBJ2-5, the V gene TRBV10-3, with TRBD1 matching 10 bases. CDR3 length: 17 residues. CDR1 ENHRY and CDR2 SYGVKD come from the germline V gene. V lost 10 bases to trimming and J lost 1 base; unmatched junction nucleotides: 15.

The chain uses TRBV7-8 and TRBJ1-3; D possibly corresponds to TRBD1 (5 bases). The CDR3 has 17 amino acids. Trimming took 0 bases from V and 0 from J, leaving 12 bases between them. Germline CDR1 and CDR2: SGHVS and FQNEAQ. The DNA of the CDR3 is TGTGCCAGCAGCTTAGCCCCAGGACACAGCTCTGGAAACACCATATATTTT. Its translation: CASSLAPGHSSGNTIYF.

The DNA of the CDR3 is TGTGCCAGCAGCTCTAACAGGGCCGGCTACACCTTC. Amino acids: CASSSNRAGYTF. The rearrangement links TRBV13 to TRBJ1-2; D perhaps matches TRBD1 (6 bases). V lost 4 bases and J 8 bases, leaving 11 bases between the germline ends. The CDR3 loop spans 12 amino acids. CDR1 is PRHDT, CDR2 FYEKMQ, per germline (reference sequence).

V usage is TRBV2 and J usage is TRBJ1-2; 7 positions match TRBD1. CDR3 size: 20 residues. J gave up 0 bases and V 1 base, and 17 bases lay outside the gene matches. Germline assignment: CDR1 SNHLY and CDR2 FYNNEI. The CDR3 protein is CASSEGFYSGTANSNYGYTF. In nucleotides, the CDR3 is TGTGCCAGCAGTGAAGGGTTCTATTCCGGGACAGCGAACTCTAACTATGGCTACACCTTC.

J is TRBJ2-7 and V is TRBV27; D might be TRBD1 (6 bases). This CDR3 comprises 15 residues. Germline V gives CDR1 MNHEY, CDR2 SMNVEV (reference sequence). Between the trimmed V and J ends, which lost 2 bases and 4 bases, there was a span of 15 bases. CDR3 in amino acids: CASSLIGGHQYEQYF. CDR3 bases: TGTGCCAGCAGTTTAATTGGGGGACACCAATACGAGCAGTACTTC.

V is TRBV6-2 or TRBV6-3 and J is TRBJ1-2; D uncertain. This CDR3 contains 14 residues. V was pared by 5 bases and J by 3 bases, with 13 bases between. Germline CDR1 is MNHEY and CDR2 is SVGEGT. The CDR3 is CASSPAGRYYGYTF. DNA of the CDR3: TGTGCCAGCAGTCCCGCAGGCAGATACTATGGCTACACCTTC.

The CDR3 region is CARTEDGLAKNIQYF. For the CDR3, the DNA is TGTGCCAGAACCGAGGACGGACTAGCCAAAAACATTCAGTACTTC. This chain connects TRBV5-3 to TRBJ2-4; tentative D call: TRBD2 (5 bases). TRBV5-3 is flagged as an ORF with uncertain function. Trimming shortened V by 6 bases and J by 0 bases, and 13 bases separated the two germline ends. The CDR3 has 15 amino acids.

This rearrangement joins TRBV12-3 or TRBV12-4 to TRBJ2-1; D perhaps matches TRBD1 (6 bases). V was clipped by 5 bases and J by 12 bases, with 17 bases between them. This CDR3 has 13 residues. The CDR3 spells CASSGVQGKVQFF. The CDR3 bases are TGTGCCAGCAGTGGCGTGCAGGGGAAGGTGCAGTTCTTC.

This chain joins TRBV7-9 and TRBJ1-6, with no clear D. The CDR3 is 12 residues long. V dropped 8 bases and J dropped 6 bases, with 8 bases sitting between them. Germline CDR1 is SEHNR and CDR2 is FQNEAQ (reference sequence). CDR3 DNA sequence: TGTGCCAGCCGGAGACTTAATTCACCCCTCCACTTT. Protein product: CASRRLNSPLHF.

This clone was counted once. Other nucleotide sequences from this sample produce the same CDR3. This chain joins TRBV6-5 and TRBJ2-7, with 8 bases fitting TRBD1. Germline V gene sequence: CDR1 MNHEY, CDR2 SVGAGI. The junction had 5 bases not matched to a gene; V was cut back by 4 bases and J by 3 bases. The CDR3 is 14 amino acids. DNA of the CDR3: TGTGCCAGCAGTTGGACAGGGCGAGACTACGAGCAGTACTTC. It specifies CASSWTGRDYEQYF.

The chain links TRBV21-1 to TRBJ2-7; the listed D gene, TRBD1, was not tested against the DNA. TRBV21-1 is a recognized pseudogene. The CDR3 covers 11 residues. CDR3 amino acids: CASGRPYEQYF. In nucleotides, the CDR3 is TGTGCCAGCGGCAGGCCTTACGAGCAGTACTTC.

This chain joins TRBV3-1 (or the pseudogene TRBV3-2) and TRBJ1-3, with D hard to call. The CDR3 spans 15 residues. V was clipped by 0 bases and J by 0 bases, with 6 bases between them. CDR1 is LGHDT and CDR2 is YNNKEL in the germline V gene (reference sequence). CDR3 DNA: TGTGCCAGCAGCCAAGATACACGCTCTGGAAACACCATATATTTT. Translated, it gives CASSQDTRSGNTIYF.

The V call is TRBV5-1, the J call TRBJ1-1; TRBD1 might be the D (6 bases). The germline gives CDR1 SGHRS, CDR2 YFSETQ. Trimming took off 0 bases at V and 3 bases at J, with 6 bases between the two ends. The CDR3 is made up of 13 amino acids. Here the CDR3 DNA reads TGCGCCAGCAGCTTGGACAGGGACACTGAAGCTTTCTTT. Amino acid sequence: CASSLDRDTEAFF.